One T cell receptor beta chain is described in this entry. The record originates from a study of blood T cell repertoires in COVID-19. Study details: Sites across the United States, Italy and Spain contributed samples from acute and convalescent COVID-19.

V lost 3 bases, J lost 0 bases, and 9 bases lay in between. Germline CDR1 is SGHKS and CDR2 is YYEKEE (reference sequence). The CDR3 extends over 15 amino acids. Using immunoSEQ multiplex PCR, the repertoire was profiled, and TCRdb retains in-frame clones only, with some absent. The sample yields under 150,000 clones, roughly 91% seen once. Material for sequencing was peripheral blood. The receptor was derived from a man aged 50 to 60 with active or convalescent COVID-19. V usage is TRBV5-5 and J usage is TRBJ2-2; no clear D. The CDR3 bases are TGTGCCAGCAGCTCCAGTGTCGCGAACACCGGGGAGCTGTTTTTT. Residues: CASSSSVANTGELFF.